These T cell receptor beta chains were read from a single sample in a study of Graves' ophthalmopathy and Graves' hyperthyroidism. TCRdb re-analysed the multiplex PCR reads in MiXCR, keeping a single row per CDR3 protein. The sample contains about 500,000 distinct CDR3 sequences, about an eighth of which appear only once. The sample comprised blood. These receptors all come from a woman aged 25 to 39 with Graves' ophthalmopathy. Both conserved end residues are part of each CDR3. The D gene is left open where the match is weak. Expanded clones get a size class; other rows say once, few or many, or leave the size out.

TRBV27,few,TRBJ1-2,.,CASRGGGAAYGYTF,TGTGCCAGCAGGGGAGGGGGGGCAGCGTATGGCTACACCTTC
TRBV3-1,.,TRBJ1-1,.,CANSRPGQWNTEAFF,TGTGCCAACAGCCGACCAGGACAGTGGAACACTGAAGCTTTCTTT
TRBV7-2,many,TRBJ2-2,.,CASSLTGTGTGELFF,TGTGCCAGCAGCTTAACAGGGACGGGCACCGGGGAGCTGTTTTTT
TRBV24-1,many,TRBJ1-1,.,CATSRGTEAFF,TGTGCCACCAGCAGGGGAACTGAAGCTTTCTTT
TRBV19,many,TRBJ2-2,TRBD2,CASGLAGGLGTGELFF,TGTGCCAGTGGACTAGCGGGGGGACTAGGCACCGGGGAGCTGTTTTTT
TRBV19,many,TRBJ2-2,.,CASTQQLNTGELFF,TGTGCCAGTACGCAACAGCTTAACACCGGGGAGCTGTTTTTT
TRBV19,many,TRBJ2-6,TRBD1,CASSPGTGAQGANVLTF,TGTGCCAGTAGCCCCGGGACAGGGGCGCAAGGGGCCAACGTCCTGACTTTC
TRBV5-1,many,TRBJ1-6,TRBD1,CASSSSRDRVDSPLHF,TGCGCCAGCAGCTCGAGCCGGGACAGGGTTGATTCACCCCTCCACTTT
TRBV6-1,few,TRBJ2-1,.,CASSRNGDEQFF,TGTGCCAGCAGTCGGAACGGGGATGAGCAGTTCTTC
TRBV12-3/TRBV12-4,many,TRBJ1-1,.,CASSFFNSLNTEAFF,TGTGCCAGCAGTTTTTTCAACAGCCTGAACACTGAAGCTTTCTTT
TRBV4-2,few,TRBJ1-1,.,CASSRTQVRRTEAFF,TGTGCCAGCAGCCGTACCCAGGTCCGGAGGACTGAAGCTTTCTTT
TRBV5-5,many,TRBJ2-7,.,CASSLAPDSYEQYF,TGTGCCAGCAGCTTGGCCCCCGACAGTTACGAGCAGTACTTC
TRBV2,few,TRBJ1-1,.,CASSPGTVWNTEAFF,TGTGCCAGCAGTCCCGGGACCGTATGGAACACTGAAGCTTTCTTT
TRBV12-3/TRBV12-4,.,TRBJ1-2,TRBD1,CASSPSFRGRAYGYTF,TGTGCCAGCAGTCCTTCATTCAGGGGGCGCGCCTATGGCTACACCTTC
TRBV12-3/TRBV12-4,many,TRBJ2-7,TRBD2,CASRAGGAEDEQYF,TGTGCCAGCAGAGCCGGGGGGGCCGAAGACGAGCAGTACTTC
TRBV7-2,many,TRBJ2-6,.,CASSPRFSGANVLTF,TGTGCCAGCAGCCCAAGGTTCTCTGGGGCCAACGTCCTGACTTTC
TRBV2,many,TRBJ1-1,.,CASSADLNTEAFF,TGTGCCAGCAGTGCCGACCTAAACACTGAAGCTTTCTTT
TRBV12-3/TRBV12-4,.,TRBJ1-1,.,CASSLWPPLKNTEAFF,TGTGCCAGCAGTTTATGGCCTCCCCTGAAGAACACTGAAGCTTTCTTT
TRBV30,few,TRBJ1-5,.,CAWSQGRGGNQPQHF,TGTGCCTGGAGCCAGGGCAGGGGTGGCAATCAGCCCCAGCATTTT
TRBV5-1,many,TRBJ2-7,TRBD1,CASSEDRAFYEQYF,TGCGCCAGCAGCGAGGACAGGGCCTTCTACGAGCAGTACTTC
TRBV7-2,many,TRBJ2-7,.,CASSSPREVAYEQYF,TGTGCCAGCAGCTCTCCGCGGGAAGTTGCCTACGAGCAGTACTTC
TRBV4-1,.,TRBJ2-6,.,CASSRRAGANVLTF,TGCGCCAGCAGCCGCAGGGCCGGGGCCAACGTCCTGACTTTC
TRBV7-2,few,TRBJ2-7,.,CASSSWGASYEQYF,TGTGCCAGCAGCTCTTGGGGGGCATCCTACGAGCAGTACTTC
TRBV11-2,few,TRBJ2-5,.,CASSSMGRVVETQYF,TGTGCCAGCAGCTCCATGGGCAGGGTGGTGGAGACCCAGTACTTC
TRBV30,many,TRBJ1-2,.,CAWYEGYGYTF,TGTGCCTGGTATGAGGGCTATGGCTACACCTTC
TRBV5-1,few,TRBJ2-2,.,CAITPGPPGTGELFF,TGCGCCATCACTCCGGGACCGCCGGGCACCGGGGAGCTGTTTTTT
TRBV12-3/TRBV12-4,many,TRBJ2-2,.,CASSPDTGELFF,TGTGCCAGCAGCCCTGACACCGGGGAGCTGTTTTTT
TRBV6-5,many,TRBJ2-2,TRBD1,CASSYGTGNPGELFF,TGTGCCAGCAGTTACGGGACAGGGAACCCCGGGGAGCTGTTTTTT
TRBV6-2/TRBV6-3,many,TRBJ2-5,TRBD2,CASRIAGLAGPKRETQYF,TGTGCCAGCAGGATAGCGGGACTAGCGGGCCCAAAACGAGAGACCCAGTACTTC
TRBV27,many,TRBJ1-2,.,CATYSPNYGYTF,TGTGCCACCTACTCACCCAACTATGGCTACACCTTC
TRBV2,many,TRBJ2-7,.,CASRFGARSSYEQYF,TGTGCCAGCAGGTTTGGGGCGCGATCTTCCTACGAGCAGTACTTC
TRBV7-2,many,TRBJ1-5,.,CASSLRHRNQPQHF,TGTGCCAGCAGCCTCCGTCACAGGAATCAGCCCCAGCATTTT
TRBV6-5,many,TRBJ2-7,.,CASSYSGKSYEQYF,TGTGCCAGCAGTTACTCTGGAAAGTCCTACGAGCAGTACTTC
TRBV24-1,few,TRBJ2-3,TRBD1,CATSASDRGPTDTQYF,TGTGCCACCAGTGCCTCGGACAGGGGCCCCACAGATACGCAGTATTTT
TRBV15,many,TRBJ2-6,.,CATSPGESAHSGANVLTF,TGTGCCACCAGCCCAGGGGAGTCTGCGCACTCTGGGGCCAACGTCCTGACTTTC
TRBV30,many,TRBJ1-2,.,CAWTRLYGYTF,TGTGCCTGGACAAGGCTCTATGGCTACACCTTC
TRBV6-1,many,TRBJ1-3,.,CASSGSRGNTIYF,TGTGCCAGCAGTGGTTCGAGAGGAAACACCATATATTTT
TRBV30,many,TRBJ1-5,.,CAWSLELNQPQHF,TGTGCCTGGAGTCTTGAACTAAATCAGCCCCAGCATTTT
TRBV18,many,TRBJ1-2,TRBD1,CASSPQGYGYTF,TGTGCCAGCAGCCCACAGGGGTACGGCTACACCTTC
TRBV12-3/TRBV12-4,many,TRBJ2-5,.,CASRTGSQETQYF,TGTGCCAGTAGAACAGGGTCCCAAGAGACCCAGTACTTC
TRBV28,many,TRBJ2-7,TRBD2,CASKLAGGNDEQYF,TGTGCCAGCAAACTAGCGGGAGGAAACGACGAGCAGTACTTC
TRBV4-3,few,TRBJ2-7,.,CASSQFRDNSYEQYF,TGCGCCAGCAGCCAGTTCCGGGACAACTCCTACGAGCAGTACTTC
TRBV6-2/TRBV6-3,many,TRBJ2-5,TRBD2,CASSSGLAAYQETQYF,TGTGCCAGCAGTTCTGGACTAGCGGCTTACCAAGAGACCCAGTACTTC
TRBV20-1,many,TRBJ2-5,.,CSARAPLVQETQYF,TGCAGTGCTAGAGCCCCACTAGTCCAAGAGACCCAGTACTTC
TRBV29-1,many,TRBJ2-5,.,CSVDREWTQYF,TGCAGCGTTGACCGGGAGTGGACCCAGTACTTC
TRBV15,many,TRBJ2-5,.,CATSRSEVTQYF,TGTGCCACCAGCAGATCCGAAGTAACCCAGTACTTC
TRBV30,.,TRBJ2-7,TRBD1,CAWRPTRVGQGVYEQYF,TGTGCCTGGAGACCAACTAGGGTAGGACAGGGGGTCTACGAGCAGTACTTC
TRBV15,many,TRBJ2-5,.,CATSRVLETQYF,TGTGCCACCAGCAGAGTTTTGGAGACCCAGTACTTC
TRBV9,many,TRBJ2-5,.,CASSDGVLQETQYF,TGTGCCAGCAGCGACGGGGTCCTACAAGAGACCCAGTACTTC
TRBV20-1,many,TRBJ1-1,.,CSAHRPGMNTEAFF,TGCAGTGCTCATCGGCCGGGGATGAACACTGAAGCTTTCTTT
TRBV28,many,TRBJ1-1,.,CASSYSTTNTEAFF,TGTGCCAGCAGTTACTCGACAACTAACACTGAAGCTTTCTTT
TRBV28,few,TRBJ2-4,.,CASRSTSLNIQYF,TGTGCCAGCAGGTCTACTAGCCTAAACATTCAGTACTTC
TRBV4-1,.,TRBJ2-3,.,CASSQGSESSTDTQYF,TGCGCCAGCAGCCAAGGTTCAGAGTCTAGCACAGATACGCAGTATTTT
TRBV7-8,many,TRBJ1-6,.,CASSPLGRTNSPLHF,TGTGCCAGCAGCCCGCTAGGACGGACTAATTCACCCCTCCACTTT
TRBV30,many,TRBJ1-6,.,CAWNYVDSPLHF,TGTGCCTGGAATTATGTTGATTCACCCCTCCACTTT
TRBV27,many,TRBJ1-1,.,CASNQRQDEATEAFF,TGTGCCAGCAACCAGAGACAGGACGAGGCGACTGAAGCTTTCTTT
TRBV28,many,TRBJ1-2,TRBD1,CASSSTGVVYGYTF,TGTGCCAGCAGTTCCACAGGGGTGGTCTATGGCTACACCTTC
TRBV27,many,TRBJ2-7,TRBD1,CASSSPGQAYEQYF,TGTGCCAGCAGTTCGCCGGGACAGGCCTACGAGCAGTACTTC